A selection of T cell receptor beta chains follows, all from one sample in a study of OX40 agonist ivuxolimab in advanced cancers. The protocol was immunoSEQ multiplex PCR, while the TCRdb copy is restricted to in-frame clones and leaves out a portion. Here the sample spans about 98,000 clones, 85% to 95% being singletons. Material: CD4+ or CD8+ T cells sorted from blood, obtained in a trial of the OX40 agonist ivuxolimab. These receptors all come from an adult with an advanced solid tumor such as melanoma, head and neck, liver or kidney cancer. The CDR3 runs from the conserved cysteine through the conserved F or W. The D gene is left open where the match is weak. Rows give clone size only sometimes, using once, few, many, or a class for an expanded clone.

j_call cdr3_length clone_size d_call v_call cdr3_nt cdr3_aa
TRBJ1-5 16 . . TRBV28 TGTGCCAGCAGTTTAAGTTCGGGGCAGGGACGCCAGCCCCAGCATTTT CASSLSSGQGRQPQHF
TRBJ1-6 13 . . TRBV30 TGTGCCTCAAAGAGGAGTAATAATTCACCCCTCCACTTT CASKRSNNSPLHF
TRBJ1-5 13 . . TRBV18 TGTGCCAGCTCGGACAGCCGAGATCAGCCCCAGCATTTT CASSDSRDQPQHF
TRBJ2-4 13 . . TRBV9 TGTGCCAGCAGCGTAGGCGAAGGAAACATTCAGTACTTC CASSVGEGNIQYF
TRBJ1-2 14 once . TRBV19 TGTGCCAGTAGTATAGCTAGGGGTGAATATGGCTACACCTTC CASSIARGEYGYTF
TRBJ2-1 11 . . TRBV5-1 TGCGCCAGCAGCTTGGCCTCTGAGCAGTTCTTC CASSLASEQFF
TRBJ1-2 13 . . TRBV5-6 TGTGCCAGCAGCGGCGCGGGAGGCTATGGCTACACCTTC CASSGAGGYGYTF
TRBJ1-5 14 . TRBD1 TRBV28 TGTGCCAGCAGCCCGGACAGGGGCTATCAGCCCCAGCATTTT CASSPDRGYQPQHF
TRBJ1-2 14 once . TRBV4-2 TGTGCCAGCAGCCAAGTCCTCGCAGGGTATGGCTACACCTTC CASSQVLAGYGYTF
TRBJ1-3 13 . . TRBV4-3 TGCGCCAGCAGCCAGAATCAGGCTAACACCATATATTTT CASSQNQANTIYF
TRBJ1-4 12 . . TRBV2 TGTGCCAGCCGGAGGGCGGGGGAAAAACTGTTTTTT CASRRAGEKLFF
TRBJ2-5 14 . TRBD2 TRBV5-4 TGTGCCAGCAGCCCACTAGCGGGGGAGGAGACCCAGTACTTC CASSPLAGEETQYF
TRBJ1-4 14 . TRBD1 TRBV28 TGTGCCAGCAAAGGGGCAGGGGGTAATGAAAAACTGTTTTTT CASKGAGGNEKLFF
TRBJ1-2 12 . TRBD1 TRBV6-1 TGTGCCAGCAGCGGACAGGGGTTTGGCTACACCTTC CASSGQGFGYTF
TRBJ2-3 15 . TRBD2 TRBV6-5 TGTGCCAGCAGTTTTACTAGCGGGGGAACTGGTACGCAGTATTTT CASSFTSGGTGTQYF
TRBJ2-7 16 . TRBD1 TRBV30 TGTGCCTGGAGTGCCTCCTGGACAGGGAATTCCTACGAGCAGTACTTC CAWSASWTGNSYEQYF
TRBJ2-1 15 . TRBD2 TRBV7-9 TGTGCCAGCAGCTTTAGGGGGACTAGCGACAATGAGCAGTTCTTC CASSFRGTSDNEQFF
TRBJ2-3 13 . . TRBV6-1 TGTGCCAGCAGGAGGGCAGGGCAAGATACGCAGTATTTT CASRRAGQDTQYF
TRBJ2-3 12 . . TRBV6-6 TGTGCCAGCAGGCACCCTACAGATACGCAGTATTTT CASRHPTDTQYF
TRBJ2-1 16 . TRBD2 TRBV4-2 TGTGCCAGCAGCCAAGTTGCGGGGGGCGGGTTCAATGAGCAGTTCTTC CASSQVAGGGFNEQFF
TRBJ2-1 18 . TRBD1 TRBV4-2 TGTGCCAGCAGCCGAGTCGAACATGGGACAGGGACAAACAATGAGCAGTTCTTC CASSRVEHGTGTNNEQFF
TRBJ1-3 16 . . TRBV4-2 TGTGCCAGCAGCCAACCCCTGGGAGGGGGTGGAAACACCATATATTTT CASSQPLGGGGNTIYF
TRBJ1-5 14 . . TRBV6-5 TGTGCCAGCAGACCCGGACTGACCGGTCAGCCCCAGCATTTT CASRPGLTGQPQHF
TRBJ2-6 13 . . TRBV21-1 TGTGCCAGCAGTCAGTCTGGGGCCAACGTCCTGACTTTC CASSQSGANVLTF
TRBJ1-5 16 . . TRBV6-5 TGTGCCAGCAGTTCTCTTCGACGGGGGGAGTACCAGCCCCAGCATTTT CASSSLRRGEYQPQHF
TRBJ1-1 14 . . TRBV18 TGTGCCAGCTCACCAAGCGACGGGAACACTGAAGCTTTCTTT CASSPSDGNTEAFF
TRBJ1-4 15 . . TRBV7-9 TGTGCCAGCAGCTTAAAAGGGCAGCCAAATGAAAAACTGTTTTTT CASSLKGQPNEKLFF
TRBJ1-5 13 . TRBD1 TRBV6-1 TGTGCCAGCAGCCCCCGACAGGGACAGCCCCAGCATTTT CASSPRQGQPQHF
TRBJ1-2 13 . . TRBV6-5 TGTGCCAGCAGACGCACATCGGGTGGAGGCTACACCTTC CASRRTSGGGYTF
TRBJ2-1 15 . TRBD2 TRBV6-1 TGTGCCAGCAGAGTAGCGGGAGGGCGTACGGGTGAGCAGTTCTTC CASRVAGGRTGEQFF
TRBJ2-4 13 . . TRBV5-1 TGCGCCAGCAGTCTTAACAGGGAAAACATTCAGTACTTC CASSLNRENIQYF
TRBJ2-3 15 . . TRBV6-1 TGTGCCAGCAGTGAACCGGCAGCTAGCACAGATACGCAGTATTTT CASSEPAASTDTQYF
TRBJ2-3 15 . . TRBV5-1 TGCGCCAGCAGCTTGCGTGGTCCTAGCACAGATACGCAGTATTTT CASSLRGPSTDTQYF
TRBJ1-4 14 . TRBD1 TRBV6-1 TGTGCCAGCAGGCGGGACAGAGGAGGGGAAAAACTGTTTTTT CASRRDRGGEKLFF
TRBJ1-2 11 . . TRBV30 TGTGCCTGGAGTGTACAGGGTGGCTACACCTTC CAWSVQGGYTF
TRBJ1-1 15 . TRBD1 TRBV4-3 TGCGCCAGCAGCCAGGGGGGACAGGGAGTCGAGGAAGCTTTCTTT CASSQGGQGVEEAFF
TRBJ2-2 18 . . TRBV4-3 TGCGCCAGCAGCCAAGATGAGGGGCAGGGGTCACTGAACGGGGAGCTGTTTTTT CASSQDEGQGSLNGELFF
TRBJ1-3 15 . . TRBV18 TGTGCCAGCTCACCAAACAGGCCTCGGGGAAACACCATATATTTT CASSPNRPRGNTIYF
TRBJ2-1 15 . . TRBV7-3 TGTGCCAGCAGCTTAGAAGGAGATCAGCACAATGAGCAGTTCTTC CASSLEGDQHNEQFF
TRBJ1-2 14 . . TRBV9 TGTGCCAGCAGCGTAGGACAGGACAATAGTGGCTACACCTTC CASSVGQDNSGYTF